The rows below give T cell receptor beta chains drawn from one sample of a study of T-cell memory formation after mild COVID-19. MiXCR was run by TCRdb on the 5' RACE reads, yielding one entry per CDR3 protein. There are 360,000 or so distinct CDR3 sequences in the sample; 25% to 30% occur only once, and around an eighth lies in the top ten. Sequencing was performed on PBMCs or a T cell subset sorted from them (not recorded which). The receptor set was obtained from an adult woman who had mild COVID-19 (a few samples of this study predate the infection). Cell type and time point are not known. The CDR3 runs from the conserved cysteine through the conserved F or W. Each record gives: CDR3 protein, CDR3 DNA, J gene, V gene, D gene, clone size. D genes are given only for firm matches. Clone size is not always given. Where it is, it says once, few, many or a class for expanded clones.

CDR3aa: CSASIAGGWQETQYF
CDR3nt: TGCAGTGCTAGTATAGCGGGGGGGTGGCAAGAGACCCAGTACTTC
j_gene: TRBJ2-5
v_gene: TRBV20-1
d_gene: TRBD2
abundance: .

CDR3aa: CASSPGTPGRQETQYF
CDR3nt: TGCGCCAGCAGCCCGGGCACCCCGGGACGGCAAGAGACCCAGTACTTC
j_gene: TRBJ2-5
v_gene: TRBV5-1
d_gene: .
abundance: few

CDR3aa: CASSPLVGGQETQYF
CDR3nt: TGTGCCAGCTCACCTCTCGTGGGGGGACAAGAGACCCAGTACTTC
j_gene: TRBJ2-5
v_gene: TRBV18
d_gene: .
abundance: .

CDR3aa: CASSHLAGGPINEQFF
CDR3nt: TGTGCCAGCAGCCATCTAGCGGGAGGGCCGATAAATGAGCAGTTCTTC
j_gene: TRBJ2-1
v_gene: TRBV7-3
d_gene: TRBD2
abundance: .

CDR3aa: CASSLIGGIYTEAFF
CDR3nt: TGTGCCAGCAGCTTAATAGGGGGGATCTACACTGAAGCTTTCTTT
j_gene: TRBJ1-1
v_gene: TRBV7-3
d_gene: .
abundance: few

CDR3aa: CASSSDPASTDTQYF
CDR3nt: TGTGCCAGCAGTTCGGACCCCGCCAGCACAGATACGCAGTATTTT
j_gene: TRBJ2-3
v_gene: TRBV6-6
d_gene: .
abundance: few

CDR3aa: CSARDRHREQYF
CDR3nt: TGCAGTGCTAGAGATCGGCATCGCGAGCAGTATTTC
j_gene: TRBJ2-7
v_gene: TRBV20-1
d_gene: .
abundance: few

CDR3aa: CASSLAGFRQYF
CDR3nt: TGTGCCAGCAGCTTAGCTGGATTCCGGCAGTACTTC
j_gene: TRBJ2-7
v_gene: TRBV7-8
d_gene: .
abundance: .

CDR3aa: CASSSGQYYGYTF
CDR3nt: TGTGCCAGCAGCTCGGGACAGTACTATGGCTACACCTTC
j_gene: TRBJ1-2
v_gene: TRBV7-9
d_gene: TRBD1
abundance: few

CDR3aa: CASSSGLAPTQYF
CDR3nt: TGTGCCAGCAGCTCCGGACTAGCCCCGACCCAGTACTTC
j_gene: TRBJ2-5
v_gene: TRBV7-9
d_gene: TRBD2
abundance: .

CDR3aa: CASSLAEANTGELFF
CDR3nt: TGTGCCAGCAGCTTAGCGGAAGCGAACACCGGGGAGCTGTTTTTT
j_gene: TRBJ2-2
v_gene: TRBV7-2
d_gene: .
abundance: few

CDR3aa: CASTLVGTAEKLFF
CDR3nt: TGTGCCAGCACCTTAGTGGGGACAGCCGAAAAACTGTTTTTT
j_gene: TRBJ1-4
v_gene: TRBV12-3/TRBV12-4
d_gene: TRBD1
abundance: .

CDR3aa: CSARPTAGKETQYF
CDR3nt: TGCAGTGCTAGACCGACGGCGGGAAAAGAGACCCAGTACTTC
j_gene: TRBJ2-5
v_gene: TRBV20-1
d_gene: .
abundance: few

CDR3aa: CASSPRDRNYEQYF
CDR3nt: TGTGCCAGCAGCCCCAGGGACAGGAACTACGAGCAGTACTTC
j_gene: TRBJ2-7
v_gene: TRBV9
d_gene: TRBD1
abundance: .

CDR3aa: CSARDPRMNTEAFF
CDR3nt: TGCAGTGCTAGAGATCCCAGGATGAACACTGAAGCTTTCTTT
j_gene: TRBJ1-1
v_gene: TRBV20-1
d_gene: .
abundance: few

CDR3aa: CAISDGYEQYF
CDR3nt: TGTGCCATCAGTGACGGCTACGAGCAGTACTTC
j_gene: TRBJ2-7
v_gene: TRBV10-3
d_gene: .
abundance: .

CDR3aa: CSAPTSGGIGNTIYF
CDR3nt: TGCAGTGCGCCAACATCGGGAGGGATAGGAAACACCATATATTTT
j_gene: TRBJ1-3
v_gene: TRBV20-1
d_gene: .
abundance: .

CDR3aa: CASSAGTGTDTQYF
CDR3nt: TGTGCCAGCAGCGCCGGGACAGGAACAGATACGCAGTATTTT
j_gene: TRBJ2-3
v_gene: TRBV6-4
d_gene: TRBD1
abundance: few

CDR3aa: CASSQEPGVDNQPQHF
CDR3nt: TGTGCCAGCAGCCAAGAGCCAGGGGTAGACAATCAGCCCCAGCATTTT
j_gene: TRBJ1-5
v_gene: TRBV4-2
d_gene: .
abundance: .

CDR3aa: CASSLYAGEDEQYF
CDR3nt: TGTGCCAGCAGCCTGTATGCGGGTGAGGACGAGCAGTACTTC
j_gene: TRBJ2-7
v_gene: TRBV7-8
d_gene: .
abundance: few

CDR3aa: CASSLLFGTDLDNEQFF
CDR3nt: TGTGCCAGCAGCCTACTTTTCGGGACAGACCTTGACAATGAGCAGTTCTTC
j_gene: TRBJ2-1
v_gene: TRBV7-9
d_gene: TRBD1
abundance: .

CDR3aa: CASSPSGVNGYTF
CDR3nt: TGTGCCAGCAGTCCGTCAGGGGTGAATGGCTACACCTTC
j_gene: TRBJ1-2
v_gene: TRBV12-3/TRBV12-4
d_gene: .
abundance: .

CDR3aa: CASRSITSSYNEQFF
CDR3nt: TGTGCCAGCAGATCCATTACTAGCTCCTACAATGAGCAGTTCTTC
j_gene: TRBJ2-1
v_gene: TRBV7-9
d_gene: .
abundance: .

CDR3aa: CASSLIQGAWETQYF
CDR3nt: TGTGCCAGCAGTTTAATACAGGGGGCATGGGAGACCCAGTACTTC
j_gene: TRBJ2-5
v_gene: TRBV27
d_gene: TRBD1
abundance: few

CDR3aa: CASSPGGFSTDTQYF
CDR3nt: TGTGCCAGCAGCCCGGGGGGTTTTAGCACAGATACGCAGTATTTT
j_gene: TRBJ2-3
v_gene: TRBV9
d_gene: TRBD2
abundance: .

CDR3aa: CASSLLAGGIVTDTQYF
CDR3nt: TGCGCCAGCAGCTTGTTGGCCGGGGGAATAGTGACAGATACGCAGTATTTT
j_gene: TRBJ2-3
v_gene: TRBV5-1
d_gene: .
abundance: few

CDR3aa: CASSYSGALYTEAFF
CDR3nt: TGTGCCAGCAGTTACTCGGGTGCACTTTACACTGAAGCTTTCTTT
j_gene: TRBJ1-1
v_gene: TRBV6-2/TRBV6-3
d_gene: .
abundance: .

CDR3aa: CASSAGTGANGDTQYF
CDR3nt: TGTGCCAGCAGTGCCGGGACAGGGGCGAATGGGGATACGCAGTATTTT
j_gene: TRBJ2-3
v_gene: TRBV6-1
d_gene: TRBD1
abundance: .